This T cell receptor beta chain was sequenced during a study of CD8 T cells in Susac syndrome. General observations from the study: The number of individuals included in the study's TCR sequencing and HLA analysis was acknowledged as relatively small.

The multiple sclerosis control group consisted of treatment-naive patients whose relapsing-remitting disease, which was either stable or active, fulfilled revised McDonald criteria. Negative magnetic isolation gave CD8+ and CD4+ cells; FACS enriched CD8+ TEMRA. RNA amounts of about 0.5 to 1 ug underwent reverse transcription with random hexamers. With immunoSEQ multiplex PCR, TCR beta CDR3 was amplified across 54 Vbeta and 13 Jbeta. TCRdb reprocessed the immunoSEQ multiplex PCR reads via MiXCR and lists one record per CDR3 protein. This sample has approximately 300,000 distinct CDR3 sequences, with around 85% found just once. To note about this clonotype: Its cognate antigen is unknown.

The CDR3 length is 14 residues. The V end lost 7 bases, the J end lost 7 bases, and 17 bases lay between the germline ends. The germline V gene has CDR1 LNHDA and CDR2 SQIVND (reference sequence). This sequence originates from a human donor with multiple sclerosis. The chain couples TRBV19 to TRBJ2-1; tentatively, D is TRBD1 (5 bases). Sequencing was carried out using CD8+ T cells from PBMCs. CDR3 residues: CASTKQGKGNEQFF. The DNA for the CDR3 is TGTGCCAGTACGAAGCAGGGAAAAGGGAATGAGCAGTTCTTC.